A single sample gave rise to the 5 T cell receptor beta chains below, sequenced in a study of cytomegalovirus exposure and HLA in healthy donors. PCR employed 60 Vbeta and 13 Jbeta primers. Assay used: immunoSEQ multiplex PCR; TCRdb lists only in-frame clones, some missing. Of 65,000 to 90,000 clones listed, 65% to 85% are singletons. The sample was PBMCs. These receptors were collected from a woman aged 40 to 50 in good health and CMV-seropositive.

The chain's CDR3 is CASSSRGGSLLREKLFF. Here the CDR3 DNA reads TGTGCCAGCAGCTCCCGGGGAGGATCCCTTTTACGGGAAAAACTGTTTTTT. The rearrangement links TRBV7-8 to TRBJ1-4, with D unresolved. The CDR3 has 17 residues. CDR1 is SGHVS, CDR2 FQNEAQ, per germline. Trimming removed 4 bases from V and 8 bases from J, with 23 bases in between.

The chain uses TRBV6-1 and TRBJ2-7; no definite D call. CDR3 length: 10 residues. Trimming cost V 11 bases and J 2 bases, with 7 bases left between them. Germline CDR1 reads MNHNS; CDR2 reads SASEGT. DNA of the CDR3: TGTGCCGTCGACACCTACGAGCAGTACTTC. Translation gives CAVDTYEQYF.

The chain is built from TRBV7-9 and TRBJ2-5; no definite D call. Matching the DNA end better, TRBJ2-7 makes the J call doubtful. CDR1 is SEHNR, CDR2 FQNEAQ, per germline (reference sequence). The CDR3 extends over 12 amino acids. The CDR3 sequence: CASSSITYEQYF. In DNA, the CDR3 is TGTGCCAGCAGCTCCATTACCTACGAGCAGTACTTC.

The chain employs TRBV28 and TRBJ2-7; 7 bases map to TRBD1. The length of the CDR3 is 15 residues. V trimming: 7 bases; J trimming: 1 base; junction bases outside the gene matches: 10. Germline V gene data show CDR1 as MDHEN and CDR2 as SYDVKM. This CDR3 is CASTPWDRDSYEQYF. DNA of the CDR3: TGTGCCAGCACCCCTTGGGACAGAGATTCCTACGAGCAGTACTTC.

In its sample, this clone was seen a few times. The chain has TRBV28 and TRBJ2-7; 7 nucleotides match TRBD1. Germline V lookup: CDR1 MDHEN, CDR2 SYDVKM. V dropped 5 bases and J dropped 3; count of bases not matched to a gene: 10. The CDR3 length is 15 residues. CDR3 bases: TGTGCCAGCAGTCCCCTGGGGCAGGGGGTCTACGAGCAGTACTTC. Protein product: CASSPLGQGVYEQYF.